The present TCR beta chain was sequenced within a study of tumor and adjacent non-tumor tissue in lung cancer. Across the study: Histology: 12 adenocarcinoma, a couple of squamous cell carcinoma, 1 small cell lung cancer. Aged about 30 to 76 years, patients included under 13 men and about five women with stage I to III disease.

In regard to this clonotype: One end of the junction varies from germline; a read error may be responsible.

A modified ARM-PCR protocol with three rounds of nested PCR amplified TCRbeta. MiXCR, applied by TCRdb to the multiplex PCR reads, yields one record per CDR3 protein. The sample lists about 85,000 distinct CDR3 sequences, about three fifths occurring once. Per the germline V gene, CDR1 is DFQATT and CDR2 is SNEGSKA (reference sequence). The CDR3 is 16 residues long. This sample's RNA came from whole unsorted tissue. The specimen was lung tumor tissue. This receptor was obtained from a man between 65 and 85 years old with non-small cell lung cancer. The chain links TRBV20-1 to TRBJ2-5; D is perhaps TRBD2 (5 bases). The DNA for the CDR3 is TGCAGTACTAGACGTCATCGGCAGGACTTTCATGAGGCCCAGTACTTC. Translating it yields CSTRRHRQDFHEAQYF.